Listed below are T cell receptor beta chains from one sample, sequenced in a study of shared clonotypes between healthy human individuals. Data came from immunoSEQ multiplex PCR; TCRdb stores just in-frame clones and leaves some out. The sample shows over 950,000 clones, about 80% of them seen only once. The sequencing input was memory CD4+ T cells from PBMCs. The receptors originated from a man between 18 and 35 years old in good health. Some clones in this sample may be carry-over from other donors' samples. Both conserved end residues are part of each CDR3. Fields, in order: J gene, V gene, D gene, clone size, CDR3 length, CDR3 DNA, CDR3 protein. A D gene is named only where the DNA matches it firmly. For some rows the clone size is stated as once, few or many, or as a class when expanded; others skip it.

>TRBJ1-5|TRBV18|.|.|14
TGTGCCAGCTCAACCACGGCAGGGGATCAGCCCCAGCATTTT
CASSTTAGDQPQHF
>TRBJ2-7|TRBV5-1|TRBD1|.|15
TGCGCCAGCAGGCCCGGGACAGGGTTTTCCTACGAGCAGTACTTC
CASRPGTGFSYEQYF
>TRBJ2-7|TRBV28|TRBD2|.|17
TGTGCCAGCATCCAAAGTCGGGGAGCGGGAGGATCCTACGAGCAGTACTTC
CASIQSRGAGGSYEQYF
>TRBJ2-2|TRBV21-1|.|few|15
TGTGCCAGCAGAAAGCGGGAGCGGAACACCGGGGAGCTGTTTTTT
CASRKRERNTGELFF
>TRBJ2-3|TRBV7-9|.|.|14
TGTGCCAGCAGCTGGGGGTCTGGGATAGATACGCAGTATTTT
CASSWGSGIDTQYF
>TRBJ2-1|TRBV11-2|.|.|15
TGTGCCAGCAGCTCACCAGGGCTTGGGAACAATGAGCAGTTCTTC
CASSSPGLGNNEQFF
>TRBJ1-1|TRBV29-1|.|.|14
TGCAGCGTCCGCGGACAGTTCATGAACACTGAAGCTTTCTTT
CSVRGQFMNTEAFF
>TRBJ1-5|TRBV28|.|.|15
TGTGCCAGCCAGGTGGGGGGAGGGTCCGATCAGCCCCAGCATTTT
CASQVGGGSDQPQHF
>TRBJ2-7|TRBV5-1|.|few|15
TGCGCCAGCAGCGACCCATATGACAGGTCCTACGAGCAGTACTTC
CASSDPYDRSYEQYF
>TRBJ1-2|TRBV7-2|.|.|17
TGTGCCAGCAGCTTAGCAGCCTTATCCGGGACTAACTATGGCTACACCTTC
CASSLAALSGTNYGYTF
>TRBJ1-5|TRBV19|.|once|15
TGTGCCAGTAGTATAGGTCGACAGACCAATCAGCCCCAGCATTTT
CASSIGRQTNQPQHF
>TRBJ2-5|TRBV28|.|few|11
TGTGCCAGCAGCCAAGAAGAGACCCAGTACTTC
CASSQEETQYF
>TRBJ2-3|TRBV11-3|.|once|13
TGTGCCAGCAGCTTCCCACTTTCAGATACGCAGTATTTT
CASSFPLSDTQYF
>TRBJ2-7|TRBV6-5|TRBD1|.|15
TGTGCCAGCAGTTCCAAAGACAGGGGCTTATACGAGCAGTACTTC
CASSSKDRGLYEQYF
>TRBJ2-5|TRBV28|.|.|14
TGTGCCAGCAGTCCACGGACAAGTCAAGAGACCCAGTACTTC
CASSPRTSQETQYF
>TRBJ1-1|TRBV11-2|TRBD1|.|15
TGTGCCAGCAGCTTGGAAACAGGGGGAAAGACTGAAGCTTTCTTT
CASSLETGGKTEAFF
>TRBJ1-1|TRBV6-1|.|.|12
TGTGCCAGCAGTGTGACGGGACCCCAAGCTTTCTTT
CASSVTGPQAFF
>TRBJ1-4|TRBV7-9|.|.|13
TGTGCCAGCAGCTTAAGCAACGGCGAAAAACTGTTTTTT
CASSLSNGEKLFF
>TRBJ1-4|TRBV7-7|.|.|13
TGTGCCAGCAGCAGGGGTCCGGGTGAAAAACTGTTTTTT
CASSRGPGEKLFF
>TRBJ1-2|TRBV25-1|.|.|12
TGTGCCGTTAGCGGAACTGCGTATGGCTACACCTTC
CAVSGTAYGYTF
>TRBJ2-1|TRBV7-2|TRBD2|.|16
TGTGCCAGCAGCTTATTTGGGACTAGCGGGACCGTTGAGCAGTTCTTC
CASSLFGTSGTVEQFF
>TRBJ2-5|TRBV28|.|.|13
TGTGCCGGCCGGACTATGGGGCAAGAGACCCAGTACTTC
CAGRTMGQETQYF
>TRBJ2-1|TRBV7-2|.|.|15
TGTGCCAGCAGCTTAGGTAAGGGAGTACACAATGAGCAGTTCTTC
CASSLGKGVHNEQFF
>TRBJ2-7|TRBV7-2|.|few|14
TGTGCCAGCAGCTTTGGCGGGATCCAAGGGGAGCAGTACTTC
CASSFGGIQGEQYF
>TRBJ2-7|TRBV7-6|.|.|13
TGTGCCAGCAGCTCGCCGGACCGGGACGAGCAGTACTTC
CASSSPDRDEQYF